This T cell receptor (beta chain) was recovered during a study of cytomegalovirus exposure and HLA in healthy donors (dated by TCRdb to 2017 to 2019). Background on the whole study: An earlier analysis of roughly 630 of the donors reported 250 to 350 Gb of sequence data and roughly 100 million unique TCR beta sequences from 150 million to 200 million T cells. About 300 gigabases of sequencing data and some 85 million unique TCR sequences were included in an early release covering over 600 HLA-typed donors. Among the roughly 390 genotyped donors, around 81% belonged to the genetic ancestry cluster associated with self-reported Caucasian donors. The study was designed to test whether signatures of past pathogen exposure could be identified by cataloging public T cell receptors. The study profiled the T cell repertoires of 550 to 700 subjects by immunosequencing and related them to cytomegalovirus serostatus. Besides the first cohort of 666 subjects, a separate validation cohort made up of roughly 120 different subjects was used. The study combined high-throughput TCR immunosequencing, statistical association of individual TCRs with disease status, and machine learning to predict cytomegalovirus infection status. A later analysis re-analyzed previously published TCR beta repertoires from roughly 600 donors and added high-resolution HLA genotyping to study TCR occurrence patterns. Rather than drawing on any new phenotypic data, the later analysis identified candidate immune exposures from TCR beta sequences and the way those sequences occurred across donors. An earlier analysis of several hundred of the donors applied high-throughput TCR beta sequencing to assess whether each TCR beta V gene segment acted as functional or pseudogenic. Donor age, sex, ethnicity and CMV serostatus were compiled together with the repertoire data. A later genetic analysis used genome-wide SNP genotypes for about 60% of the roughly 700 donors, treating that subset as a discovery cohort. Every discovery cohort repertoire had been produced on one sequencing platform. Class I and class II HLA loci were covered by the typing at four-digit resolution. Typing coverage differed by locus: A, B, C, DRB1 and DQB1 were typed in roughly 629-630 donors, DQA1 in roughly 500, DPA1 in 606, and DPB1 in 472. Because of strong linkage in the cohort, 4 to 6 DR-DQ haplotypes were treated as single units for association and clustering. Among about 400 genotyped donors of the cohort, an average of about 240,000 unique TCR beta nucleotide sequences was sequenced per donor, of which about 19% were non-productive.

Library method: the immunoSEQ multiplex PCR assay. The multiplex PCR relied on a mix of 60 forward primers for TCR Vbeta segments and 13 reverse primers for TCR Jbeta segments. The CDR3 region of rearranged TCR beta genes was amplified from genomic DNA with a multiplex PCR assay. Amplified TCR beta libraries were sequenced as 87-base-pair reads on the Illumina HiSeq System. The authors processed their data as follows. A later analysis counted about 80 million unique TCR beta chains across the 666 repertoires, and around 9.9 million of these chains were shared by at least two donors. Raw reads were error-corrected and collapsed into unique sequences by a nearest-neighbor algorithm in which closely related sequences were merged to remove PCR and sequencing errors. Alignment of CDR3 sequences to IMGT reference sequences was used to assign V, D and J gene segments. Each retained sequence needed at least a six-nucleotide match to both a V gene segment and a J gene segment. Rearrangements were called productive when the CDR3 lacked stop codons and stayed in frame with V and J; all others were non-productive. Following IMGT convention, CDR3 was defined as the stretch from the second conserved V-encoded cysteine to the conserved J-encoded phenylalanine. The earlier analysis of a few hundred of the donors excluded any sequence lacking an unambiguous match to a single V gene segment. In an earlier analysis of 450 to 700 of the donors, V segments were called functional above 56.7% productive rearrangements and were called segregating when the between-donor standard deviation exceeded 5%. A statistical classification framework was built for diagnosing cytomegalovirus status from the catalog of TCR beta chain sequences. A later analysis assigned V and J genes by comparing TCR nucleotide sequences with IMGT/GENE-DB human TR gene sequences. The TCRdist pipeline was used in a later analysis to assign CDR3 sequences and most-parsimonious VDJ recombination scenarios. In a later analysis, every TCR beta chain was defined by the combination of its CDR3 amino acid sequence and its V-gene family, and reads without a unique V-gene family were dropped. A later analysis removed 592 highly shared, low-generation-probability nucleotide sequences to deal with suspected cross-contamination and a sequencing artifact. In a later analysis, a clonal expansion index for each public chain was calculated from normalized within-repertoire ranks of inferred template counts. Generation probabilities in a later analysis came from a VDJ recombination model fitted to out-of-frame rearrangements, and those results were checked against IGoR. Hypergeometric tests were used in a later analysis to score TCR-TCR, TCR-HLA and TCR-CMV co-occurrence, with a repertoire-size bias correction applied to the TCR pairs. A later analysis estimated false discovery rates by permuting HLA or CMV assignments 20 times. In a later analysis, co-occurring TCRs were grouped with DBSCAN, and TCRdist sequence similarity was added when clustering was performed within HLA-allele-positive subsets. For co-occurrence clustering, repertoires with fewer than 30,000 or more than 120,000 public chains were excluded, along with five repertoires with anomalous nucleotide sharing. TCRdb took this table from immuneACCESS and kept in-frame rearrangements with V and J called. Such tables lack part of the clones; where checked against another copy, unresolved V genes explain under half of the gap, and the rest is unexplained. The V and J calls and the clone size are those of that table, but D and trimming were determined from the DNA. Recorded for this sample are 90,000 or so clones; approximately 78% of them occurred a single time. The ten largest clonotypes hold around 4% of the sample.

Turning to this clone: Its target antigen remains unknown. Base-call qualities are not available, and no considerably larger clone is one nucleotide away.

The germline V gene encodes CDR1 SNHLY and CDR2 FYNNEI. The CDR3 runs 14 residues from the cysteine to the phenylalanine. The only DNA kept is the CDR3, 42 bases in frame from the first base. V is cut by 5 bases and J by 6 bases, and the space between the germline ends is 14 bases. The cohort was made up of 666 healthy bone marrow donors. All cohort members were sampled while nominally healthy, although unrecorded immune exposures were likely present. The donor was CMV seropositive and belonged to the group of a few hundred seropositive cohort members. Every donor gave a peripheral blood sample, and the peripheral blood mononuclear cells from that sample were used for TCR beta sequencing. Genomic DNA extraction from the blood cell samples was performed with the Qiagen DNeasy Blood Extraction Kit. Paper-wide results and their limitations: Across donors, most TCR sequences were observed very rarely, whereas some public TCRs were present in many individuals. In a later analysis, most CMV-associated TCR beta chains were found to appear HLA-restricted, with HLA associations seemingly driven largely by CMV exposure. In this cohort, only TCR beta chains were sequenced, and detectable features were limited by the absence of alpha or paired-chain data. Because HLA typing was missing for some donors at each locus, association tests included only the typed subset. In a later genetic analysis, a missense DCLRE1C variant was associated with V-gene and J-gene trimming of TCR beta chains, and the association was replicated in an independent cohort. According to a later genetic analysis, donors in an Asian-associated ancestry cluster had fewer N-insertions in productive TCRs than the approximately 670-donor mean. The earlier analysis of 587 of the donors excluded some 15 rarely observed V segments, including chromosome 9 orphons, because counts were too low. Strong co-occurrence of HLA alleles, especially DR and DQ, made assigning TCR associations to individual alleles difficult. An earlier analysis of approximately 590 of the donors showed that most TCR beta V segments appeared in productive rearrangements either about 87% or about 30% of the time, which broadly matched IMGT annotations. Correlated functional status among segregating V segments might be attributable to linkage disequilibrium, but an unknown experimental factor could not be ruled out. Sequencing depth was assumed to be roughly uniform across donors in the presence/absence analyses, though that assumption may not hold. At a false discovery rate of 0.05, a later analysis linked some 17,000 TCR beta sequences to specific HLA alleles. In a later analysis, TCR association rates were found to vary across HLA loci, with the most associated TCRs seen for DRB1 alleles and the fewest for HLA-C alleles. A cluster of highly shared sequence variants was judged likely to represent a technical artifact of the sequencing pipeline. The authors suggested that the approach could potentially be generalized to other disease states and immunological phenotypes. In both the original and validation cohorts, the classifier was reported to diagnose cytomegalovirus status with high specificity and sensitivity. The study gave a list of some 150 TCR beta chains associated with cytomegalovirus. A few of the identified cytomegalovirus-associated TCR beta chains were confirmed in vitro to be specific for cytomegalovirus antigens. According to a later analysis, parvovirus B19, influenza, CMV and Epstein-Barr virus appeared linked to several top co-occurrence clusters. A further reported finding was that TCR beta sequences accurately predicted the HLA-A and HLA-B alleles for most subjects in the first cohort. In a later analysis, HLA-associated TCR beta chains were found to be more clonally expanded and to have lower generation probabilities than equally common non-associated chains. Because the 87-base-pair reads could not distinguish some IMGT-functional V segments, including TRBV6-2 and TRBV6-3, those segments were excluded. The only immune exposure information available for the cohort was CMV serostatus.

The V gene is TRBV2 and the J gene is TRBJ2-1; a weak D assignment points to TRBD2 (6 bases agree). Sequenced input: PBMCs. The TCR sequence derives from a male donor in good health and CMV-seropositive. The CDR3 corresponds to CASSRLEEGNEQFF. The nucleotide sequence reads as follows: TGTGCCAGCAGTCGACTAGAAGAGGGCAATGAGCAGTTCTTC.